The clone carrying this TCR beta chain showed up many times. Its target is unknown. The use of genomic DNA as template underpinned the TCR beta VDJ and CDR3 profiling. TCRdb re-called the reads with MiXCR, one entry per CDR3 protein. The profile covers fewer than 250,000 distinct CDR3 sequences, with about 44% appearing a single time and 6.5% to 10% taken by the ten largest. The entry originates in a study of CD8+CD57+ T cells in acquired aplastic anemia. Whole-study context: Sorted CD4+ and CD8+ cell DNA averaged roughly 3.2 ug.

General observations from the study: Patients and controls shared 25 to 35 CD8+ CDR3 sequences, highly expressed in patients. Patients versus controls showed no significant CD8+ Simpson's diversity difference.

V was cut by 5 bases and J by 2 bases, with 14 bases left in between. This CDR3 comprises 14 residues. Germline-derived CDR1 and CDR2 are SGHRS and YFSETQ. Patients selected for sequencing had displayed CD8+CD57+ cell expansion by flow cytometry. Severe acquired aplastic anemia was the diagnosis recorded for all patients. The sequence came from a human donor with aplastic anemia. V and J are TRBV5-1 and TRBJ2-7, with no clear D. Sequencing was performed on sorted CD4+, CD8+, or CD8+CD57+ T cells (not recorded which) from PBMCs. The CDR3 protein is CASRPWPLTYEQYF. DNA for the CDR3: TGCGCCAGCAGACCTTGGCCCCTAACCTACGAGCAGTACTTC.